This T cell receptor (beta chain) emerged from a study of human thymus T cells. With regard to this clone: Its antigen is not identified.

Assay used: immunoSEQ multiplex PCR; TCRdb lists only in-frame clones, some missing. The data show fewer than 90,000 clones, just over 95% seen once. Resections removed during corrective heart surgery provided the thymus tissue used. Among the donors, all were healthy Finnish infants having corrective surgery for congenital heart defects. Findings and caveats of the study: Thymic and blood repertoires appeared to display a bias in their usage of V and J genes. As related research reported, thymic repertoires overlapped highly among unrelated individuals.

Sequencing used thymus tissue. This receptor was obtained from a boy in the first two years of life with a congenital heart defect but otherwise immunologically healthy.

CDR3 residues: CASSFDFLQETQYF. In nucleotides, the CDR3 is TGTGCCAGCAGCTTTGACTTCCTCCAAGAGACCCAGTACTTC. The chain uses TRBV7-2 and TRBJ2-5; D is unresolved. V lost 3 bases, J lost 1 base, and 9 bases lay in between. CDR3 size: 14 residues. Germline V gene lookup returns CDR1 SGHTA and CDR2 FQGNSA.